A single count supports the clone carrying this T cell receptor beta chain. The sample comes from a study of blood T cells in healthy people across ages. The germline gives CDR1 DFQATT, CDR2 SNEGSKA (reference sequence). CDR3 length: 14 residues. V gave up 6 bases and J gave up 6 bases; unmatched junction bases: 6. Sample-barcoded 5' priming and a J-beta primer mix drove a second PCR of roughly 6 to 12 cycles. TCRdb called the 5' RACE reads again in MiXCR, with one record for every CDR3 protein. Among about 1.1 million distinct CDR3 sequences, 30% to 40% were seen once, and the ten largest hold less than 15%.

The rearrangement links TRBV20-1 to TRBJ2-1; 12 bases fit TRBD2. This clonotype originated in a man aged 18 to 30 in good health. Sequencing input: blood. CDR3 DNA: TGCAGTGCCCCCCGGACTAGCGGGGTCAATGAGCAGTTCTTC. Its translation is CSAPRTSGVNEQFF.